This passage covers 23 T cell receptor beta chains from one sample sequenced in a study of cytotoxic CD8 clonotypes in ibrutinib-treated CLL. This table comes from immunoSEQ multiplex PCR, and its TCRdb copy is limited to in-frame clones, with some not included. The table includes about 92,000 clones, roughly three quarters detected once. This specimen consisted of PBMCs, obtained after 24 months of ibrutinib treatment. All receptors derive from a human donor with chronic lymphocytic leukemia.

The CDR3 DNA reads as TGCAGTGCTAGAAGCCGCTACGAGCAGTACTTC. Its protein is CSARSRYEQYF. This sequence joins TRBV20-1 and TRBJ2-7, with no clear D. Trimming cost V 2 bases and J 3 bases, with 5 bases left between them. The CDR3 has 11 amino acids. CDR1 is DFQATT and CDR2 is SNEGSKA in the germline V gene (reference sequence).

V and J are TRBV28 and TRBJ1-5; weak D call: TRBD1 (5 bases). Trimming removed 2 bases from V and 4 bases from J, with 12 bases in between. CDR3 size: 15 residues. CDR1 is MDHEN and CDR2 is SYDVKM in the germline V gene. The CDR3 region has the DNA TGTGCCAGCAGTTTAAAGGGACGGATTAATCAGCCCCAGCATTTT. Amino acid sequence: CASSLKGRINQPQHF.

The chain combines TRBV7-8 with TRBJ2-2; the D gene is possibly TRBD1 (6 bases). Germline lookup yields CDR1 SGHVS and CDR2 FQNEAQ. The CDR3 has 14 residues. Between the trimmed V and J ends, which lost 2 bases and 5 bases, there was a span of 9 bases. CDR3 residues: CASSLTQGTGELFF. CDR3 coding DNA: TGTGCCAGCAGCTTAACGCAGGGGACCGGGGAGCTGTTTTTT.

The chain recombines TRBV5-6 with TRBJ1-3, with TRBD1 as a possible D gene (5 bases). The CDR3 covers 15 residues. V lost 4 bases and J lost 0, with 11 bases in between. CDR1 and CDR2 (germline): SGHDT, YYEEEE. The CDR3, as DNA: TGTGCCAGCAGCCTGAGGGGTGACTCTGGAAACACCATATATTTT. It translates to CASSLRGDSGNTIYF.

The chain is built from TRBV19 and TRBJ1-3, with D possibly being TRBD1 (5 bases). The CDR3 loop spans 17 amino acids. Germline V gives CDR1 LNHDA, CDR2 SQIVND (reference sequence). Trimming removed 4 bases at V and 0 bases at J, with 16 bases between. The CDR3 nucleotides read TGTGCCAGTAGTACCTTTATTACAGGTTTCTCTGGAAACACCATATATTTT. Protein product: CASSTFITGFSGNTIYF.

This clone appeared a few times. Here the CDR3 DNA reads TGTGCCAGCGGGAAATTCAATGAGCAGTTCTTC. Translating it yields CASGKFNEQFF. The chain links TRBV27 to TRBJ2-1; D not certain. Germline CDR1 reads MNHEY; CDR2 reads SMNVEV (reference sequence). The V gene lost 8 bases and the J gene lost 6 bases, with 8 bases spanning the gap. The length of the CDR3 is 11 residues.

The chain combines TRBV11-2 with TRBJ1-1; unclear D gene. The CDR3 sequence is 13 residues long. V shed 1 base and J shed 1 base, with 4 bases lying between them. The germline CDR1 and CDR2 sequences are SGHAT and FQNNGV. The CDR3 DNA is TGTGCCAGCAGCTTAGTTTGGAACACTGAAGCTTTCTTT. Amino acid sequence: CASSLVWNTEAFF.

This sequence joins TRBV5-5 and TRBJ1-5, with no clear D. The germline V gene encodes CDR1 SGHKS and CDR2 YYEKEE (reference sequence). There are 15 residues in the CDR3. Trimming cost V 0 bases and J 2 bases, with 9 bases left between them. This CDR3 reads CASSLAGVGNQPQHF. The CDR3 DNA reads as TGTGCCAGCAGCTTGGCTGGGGTCGGCAATCAGCCCCAGCATTTT.

This chain joins TRBV7-9 and TRBJ1-4, with 7 nucleotides matching TRBD1. Germline CDR1 reads SEHNR; CDR2 reads FQNEAQ (reference sequence). J lost 8 bases, V lost 2 bases, and 8 bases had no gene match. The CDR3 has 15 residues. CDR3 coding DNA: TGTGCCAGCAGCTTAAGGACAGGAGGTGGGGAAAAACTGTTTTTT. Translating it yields CASSLRTGGGEKLFF.

The V gene is TRBV6-1, the J gene TRBJ2-3; D is perhaps TRBD2 (5 bases). Deletions cut 10 bases from V and 6 bases from J, with 14 bases between. The CDR3 loop spans 12 amino acids. Germline loops: CDR1 MNHNS, CDR2 SASEGT. Here the CDR3 reads CATRRSGDTQYF. The CDR3 nucleotides read TGTGCCACCCGGCGGTCGGGGGATACGCAGTATTTT.

The chain links TRBV18 to TRBJ2-1; tentative D call: TRBD1 (5 bases). CDR1 is KGHSH and CDR2 is LQKENI in the germline V gene. The CDR3 loop spans 17 amino acids. V was trimmed by 2 bases and J by 0 bases, leaving 14 bases between them. The CDR3 region is CASSPEIGANSYNEQFF. The CDR3 DNA sequence: TGTGCCAGCTCACCAGAAATTGGGGCCAACTCCTACAATGAGCAGTTCTTC.

This clone was seen a few times. V gene TRBV10-3 combines with J gene TRBJ1-6; D remains unclear. Germline V CDR1 and CDR2: ENHRY, SYGVKD. V dropped 3 bases and J dropped 8 bases, with 8 bases sitting between them. CDR3 length equals 13 residues. The CDR3, as DNA: TGTGCCATCAGTGAAAGGGATTATTCACCCCTCCACTTT. Amino acid sequence: CAISERDYSPLHF.

The rearrangement uses TRBV15 and TRBJ1-3; D is unclear. In germline, CDR1 is LNHNV, CDR2 YYDKDF (reference sequence). The CDR3 totals 13 residues. V lost 5 bases, J lost 4 bases, and 9 bases lay in between. The CDR3 DNA is TGTGCCACCAGCGACGGTTCCGGAAACACCATATATTTT. Amino acids: CATSDGSGNTIYF. Using reference TRBV15 and TRBJ1-3 for the parts outside the CDR3, the full variable domain is DAMVIQNPRYQVTQFGKPVTLSCSQTLNHNVMYWYQQKSSQAPKLLFHYYDKDFNNEADTPDNFQSRRPNTSFCFLDIRSPGLGDTAMYLCATSDGSGNTIYFGEGSWLTVV.

Concerning this clone itself: The same CDR3 arises from other DNA sequences in this sample as well. The rearrangement links TRBV9 to TRBJ1-5, with D uncertain. V lost 0 bases, J lost 6 bases, and 7 bases lay in between. CDR1 and CDR2 from the germline V gene are SGDLS and YYNGEE. The CDR3 contains 13 residues. CDR3 DNA: TGTGCCAGCAGCGTAGGGGGAGGTCAGCCCCAGCATTTT. The encoded protein is CASSVGGGQPQHF.

The chain uses TRBV11-1 and TRBJ1-1, with 9 bases matching TRBD1. The CDR3 runs 15 residues. The ends lost 6 bases at V and 0 bases at J; junction bases unmatched: 5. From germline, CDR1 is SGHAT and CDR2 FQDESV (reference sequence). For the CDR3, the DNA is TGTGCCAGCAGTAAACAGGGGGCGATGAACACTGAAGCTTTCTTT. It specifies CASSKQGAMNTEAFF.

The rearrangement links TRBV7-9 to TRBJ1-6; no clear D. Per the germline V gene, CDR1 is SEHNR and CDR2 is FQNEAQ (reference sequence). The V end lost 1 base, the J end lost 4 bases, and 5 bases lay between the germline ends. The CDR3 contains 14 residues. This chain's CDR3 is CASSLESYNSPLHF. Written as DNA, the CDR3 is TGTGCCAGCAGCTTAGAGAGTTATAATTCACCCCTCCACTTT.

This clone was picked up a small number of times. The chain links TRBV29-1 to TRBJ2-1; D assignment may be TRBD1 or TRBD2 (6 bases each). The CDR3 is 15 amino acids. V shed 3 bases and J shed 7 bases, with 19 bases lying between them. From germline, CDR1 is SQVTM and CDR2 ANQGSEA. The CDR3 DNA reads as TGCAGCGTTGACCTACTAGCTTCGAGGGGGAATGAGCAGTTCTTC. This sequence encodes CSVDLLASRGNEQFF.

The chain has TRBV7-9 and TRBJ2-7; the match to TRBD1 covers 7 bases. The CDR3 length is 16 residues. CDR1 and CDR2 (germline): SEHNR, FQNEAQ (reference sequence). The ends lost 1 base at V and 5 bases at J; junction bases unmatched: 11. As DNA, the CDR3 is TGTGCCAGCAGCTTAGTCATATCAGGGGGAAGGGACGAGCAGTACTTC. It encodes CASSLVISGGRDEQYF.

This chain links TRBV5-1 with TRBJ2-3; D remains unclear. The V end was cut by 4 bases, the J end by 1 base, with 19 bases between. The CDR3 spans 17 residues. Germline V gene data show CDR1 as SGHRS and CDR2 as YFSETQ. The CDR3 here is CASSPLKHSAGTDTQYF. CDR3 sequence (DNA): TGCGCCAGCAGCCCGCTGAAACACAGTGCCGGCACAGATACGCAGTATTTT.

CDR3 bases: TGTGCCAGCAGTGAACCTACGACAGGGGGCAACTACGAGCAGTACTTC. Protein product: CASSEPTTGGNYEQYF. The rearrangement joins TRBV2 to TRBJ2-7, with 10 bases identical to TRBD1. CDR3 length: 16 residues. Trimming removed 2 bases from V and 3 bases from J; junction bases left unmatched: 7. The germline gives CDR1 SNHLY, CDR2 FYNNEI.

The genes are TRBV4-1 and TRBJ2-7; TRBD2 aligns across 11 bases. The ends lost 4 bases at V and 6 bases at J; junction bases unmatched: 5. This CDR3 is 14 amino acids long. Germline lookup yields CDR1 MGHRA and CDR2 YSYEKL. The CDR3, as DNA: TGCGCCAGCAGCCCCGGACTAGCGGGTGGCGAGCAGTACTTC. It specifies CASSPGLAGGEQYF.

The chain carries TRBV4-1 and TRBJ1-4, with 10 bases identical to TRBD1. Germline V gene lookup returns CDR1 MGHRA and CDR2 YSYEKL. The CDR3 is 16 residues long. V lost 2 bases, J lost 7 bases, and 7 bases stayed unmatched. CDR3 loop: CASSQSPGTGVEKLFF. As DNA, the CDR3 is TGCGCCAGCAGCCAATCTCCCGGGACAGGGGTTGAAAAACTGTTTTTT.

The rearrangement joins TRBV9 to TRBJ1-6; no clear D gene. V dropped 0 bases and J dropped 0 bases, with 4 bases sitting between them. The germline V gene encodes CDR1 SGDLS and CDR2 YYNGEE. CDR3 length: 15 amino acids. The CDR3 bases are TGTGCCAGCAGCGTAGGGATCTCCTATAATTCACCCCTCCACTTT. This gives the protein CASSVGISYNSPLHF.